This T cell receptor beta chain came from a study of T-cell reconstitution after alpha-beta-depleted transplantation in children. The TCRbeta library incorporated unique molecular identifiers. In TCRdb, the PCR reads were re-called with MiXCR into one record per CDR3 protein. The sample includes about 300,000 distinct CDR3 sequences, 7.5% to 9% seen only once; the top ten take about 9.3%. This clonotype was recorded a few times. Its antigen is not identified. General observations from the study: There were some patients whose high TCRbeta diversity at day 60 came from surviving recipient T cells and thymic progenitors. T-cell numbers and diversity one year post-transplant derived largely from freshly generated T cells.

Trimming pared 8 bases from V and 5 bases from J, leaving 16 bases between. This CDR3 spans 14 amino acids. Germline V CDR1 and CDR2: MNHNS, SASEGT. The V gene is TRBV6-1, the J gene TRBJ2-1; D tentatively fits TRBD1 or TRBD2 (5 bases each). Material: peripheral blood, obtained 360 days after TCRalphabeta/CD19-depleted stem cell transplant. This clonotype originated in a female patient between 2 and 15 years old who had a stem cell transplant for Fanconi anemia, so the T cells may come from the graft donor. This CDR3 reads CASGGAYPDNEQFF. The CDR3, as DNA: TGTGCCAGCGGGGGTGCGTACCCCGACAATGAGCAGTTCTTC.